This TCR beta chain was identified in a study of blood T cell repertoires in COVID-19. About the study: PBMCs, B-cell-depleted T cells, or T cells were the source of the cDNA or gDNA that made up the material.

This clone was seen a single time. Here immunoSEQ multiplex PCR was the method, and the copy in TCRdb shows in-frame clones only, minus some. Found here are a few hundred thousand clones, about 88% of them singletons; the top ten hold 1.2% to 1.5%. Sequencing was done on a sample of PBMCs or T cells enriched from blood (not recorded which). This clonotype was obtained from a woman aged 18-29 years who had been exposed to COVID-19.

The CDR3 DNA reads TGTGCCAGCAGCCAGGCCGGGACTTACACAGATACGCAGTATTTT. This gives the protein CASSQAGTYTDTQYF. The V call is TRBV28, the J call TRBJ2-3, with D possibly TRBD2 on 6 matching bases. With 6 bases removed from V and 2 bases from J, the gap between germline ends came to 15 bases. Germline V CDR1 and CDR2: MDHEN, SYDVKM. CDR3 length equals 15 residues.